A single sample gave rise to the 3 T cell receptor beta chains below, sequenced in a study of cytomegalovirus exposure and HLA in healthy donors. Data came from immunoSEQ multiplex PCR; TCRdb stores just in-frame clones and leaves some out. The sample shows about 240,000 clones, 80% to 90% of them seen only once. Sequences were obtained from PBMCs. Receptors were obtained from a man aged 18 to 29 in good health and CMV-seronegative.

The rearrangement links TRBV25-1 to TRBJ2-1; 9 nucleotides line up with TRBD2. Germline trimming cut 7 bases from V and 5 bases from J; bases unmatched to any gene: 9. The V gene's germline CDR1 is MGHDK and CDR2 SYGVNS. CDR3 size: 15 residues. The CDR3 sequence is CASKDSGTSHNEQFF. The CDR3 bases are TGTGCCAGCAAGGACTCCGGGACTAGCCACAATGAGCAGTTCTTC. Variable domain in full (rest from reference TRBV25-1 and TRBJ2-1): EADIYQTPRYLVIGTGKKITLECSQTMGHDKMYWYQQDPGMELHLIHYSYGVNSTEKGDLSSESTVSRIRTEHFPLTLESARPSHTSQYLCASKDSGTSHNEQFFGPGTRLTVL.

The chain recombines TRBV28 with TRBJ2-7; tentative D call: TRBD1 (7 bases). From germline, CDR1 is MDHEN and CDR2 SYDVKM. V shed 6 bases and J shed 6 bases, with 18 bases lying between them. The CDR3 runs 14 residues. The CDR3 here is CASRSRTGGSEQYF. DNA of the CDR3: TGTGCCAGCAGGTCAAGGACAGGAGGGAGCGAGCAGTACTTC.

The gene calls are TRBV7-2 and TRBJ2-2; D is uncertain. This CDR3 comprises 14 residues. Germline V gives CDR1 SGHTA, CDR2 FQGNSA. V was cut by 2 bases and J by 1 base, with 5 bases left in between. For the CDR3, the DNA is TGTGCCAGCAGCTTATCCGTGAACACCGGGGAGCTGTTTTTT. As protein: CASSLSVNTGELFF.